This TCR beta chain was sequenced in a study of blood T cell repertoires in COVID-19. Data came from immunoSEQ multiplex PCR; TCRdb stores just in-frame clones and leaves some out. This table has around 270,000 clones, about 87% appearing once. The CDR3 extends over 16 amino acids. V lost 3 bases and J lost 5, with 20 bases in between. Germline lookup yields CDR1 MGHRA and CDR2 YSYEKL. In its sample, this clone was seen a few times. The sample taken for sequencing was peripheral blood. This sequence originates from a man aged 55-75 years who had recovered from COVID-19. This sequence joins TRBV4-1 and TRBJ2-7; possible D gene TRBD2, 5 bases. The CDR3 spells CASSHKIGGPPNEQYF. The CDR3 DNA sequence: TGCGCCAGCAGCCACAAGATAGGAGGACCGCCTAACGAGCAGTACTTC.